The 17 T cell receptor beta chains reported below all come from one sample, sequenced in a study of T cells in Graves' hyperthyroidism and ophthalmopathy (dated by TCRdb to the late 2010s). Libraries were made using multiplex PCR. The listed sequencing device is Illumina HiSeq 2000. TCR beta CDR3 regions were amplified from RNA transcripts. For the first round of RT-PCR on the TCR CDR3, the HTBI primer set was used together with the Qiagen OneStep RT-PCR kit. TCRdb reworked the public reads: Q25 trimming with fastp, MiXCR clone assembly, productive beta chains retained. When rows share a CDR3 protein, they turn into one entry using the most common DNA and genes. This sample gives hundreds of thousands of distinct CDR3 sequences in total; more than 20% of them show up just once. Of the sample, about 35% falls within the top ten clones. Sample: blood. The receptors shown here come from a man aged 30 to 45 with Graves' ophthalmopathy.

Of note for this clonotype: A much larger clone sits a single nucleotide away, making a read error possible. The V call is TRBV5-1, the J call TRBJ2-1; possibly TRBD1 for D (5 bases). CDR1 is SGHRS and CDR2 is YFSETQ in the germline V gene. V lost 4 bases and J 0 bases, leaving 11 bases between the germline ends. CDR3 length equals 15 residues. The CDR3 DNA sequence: TGCGCCAGCAGCCGACAGACCGACTCCTACAATGAGCAGTTCTTC. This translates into CASSRQTDSYNEQFF.

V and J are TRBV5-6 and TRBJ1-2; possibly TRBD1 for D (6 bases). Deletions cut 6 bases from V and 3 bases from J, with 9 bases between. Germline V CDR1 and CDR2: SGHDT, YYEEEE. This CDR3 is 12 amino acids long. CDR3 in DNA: TGTGCCAGCAACGCAGGGGACTATGGCTACACCTTC. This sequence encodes CASNAGDYGYTF.

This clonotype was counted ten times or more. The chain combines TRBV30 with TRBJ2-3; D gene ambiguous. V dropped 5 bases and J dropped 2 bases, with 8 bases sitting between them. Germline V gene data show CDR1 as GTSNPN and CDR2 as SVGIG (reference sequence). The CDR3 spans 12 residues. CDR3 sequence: CAWVLYTDTQYF. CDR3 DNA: TGTGCCTGGGTTCTCTACACAGATACGCAGTATTTT.

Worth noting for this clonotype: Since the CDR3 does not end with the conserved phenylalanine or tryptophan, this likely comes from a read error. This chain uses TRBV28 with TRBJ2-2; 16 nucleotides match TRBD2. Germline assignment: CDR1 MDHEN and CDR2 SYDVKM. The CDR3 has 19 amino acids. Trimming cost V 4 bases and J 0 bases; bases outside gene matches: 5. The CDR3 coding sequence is TGTGCCAGCAGTTCCGGGGGACTAGCGGGAGGGCCGAACACCGGGGAGCTGTTTCTT. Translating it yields CASSSGGLAGGPNTGELFL.

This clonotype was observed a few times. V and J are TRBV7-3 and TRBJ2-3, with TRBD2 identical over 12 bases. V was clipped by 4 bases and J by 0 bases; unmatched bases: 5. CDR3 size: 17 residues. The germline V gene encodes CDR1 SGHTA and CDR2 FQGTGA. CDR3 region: CASSYLLAGGSTDTQYF. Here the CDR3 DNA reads TGTGCCAGCAGCTATTTACTAGCGGGAGGAAGCACAGATACGCAGTATTTT.

DNA for the CDR3: TGTGCCAGCAGTCGACTCGCCGGGACAGGGAAAGATAATGAGCAGTTCTTC. This sequence encodes CASSRLAGTGKDNEQFF. This sequence joins TRBV28 and TRBJ2-1, with 9 nucleotides matching TRBD1. The CDR3 totals 17 residues. Germline CDR1 and CDR2: MDHEN and SYDVKM. Unmatched junction bases numbered 15, after V lost 5 bases and J lost 7 bases.

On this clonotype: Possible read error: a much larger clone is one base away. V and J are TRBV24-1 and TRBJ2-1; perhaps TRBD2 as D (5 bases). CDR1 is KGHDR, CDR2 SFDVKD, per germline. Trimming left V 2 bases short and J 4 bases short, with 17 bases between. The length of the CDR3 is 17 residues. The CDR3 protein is CATSDSVTCGLYNEQFF. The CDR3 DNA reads TGTGCCACCAGTGATTCCGTGACTTGCGGGTTATACAATGAGCAGTTCTTC.

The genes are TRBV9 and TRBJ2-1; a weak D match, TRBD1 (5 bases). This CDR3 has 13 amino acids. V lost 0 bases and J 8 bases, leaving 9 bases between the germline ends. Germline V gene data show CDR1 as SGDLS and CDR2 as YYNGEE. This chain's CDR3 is CASSVGAGYEQFF. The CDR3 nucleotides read TGTGCCAGCAGCGTAGGGGCAGGGTATGAGCAGTTCTTC.

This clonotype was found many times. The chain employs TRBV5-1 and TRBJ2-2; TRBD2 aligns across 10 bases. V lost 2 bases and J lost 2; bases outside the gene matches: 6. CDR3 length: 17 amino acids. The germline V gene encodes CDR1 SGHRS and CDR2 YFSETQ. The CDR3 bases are TGCGCCAGCAGCTTAAGCGGGAGGGCCTCTAACACCGGGGAGCTGTTTTTT. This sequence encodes CASSLSGRASNTGELFF.

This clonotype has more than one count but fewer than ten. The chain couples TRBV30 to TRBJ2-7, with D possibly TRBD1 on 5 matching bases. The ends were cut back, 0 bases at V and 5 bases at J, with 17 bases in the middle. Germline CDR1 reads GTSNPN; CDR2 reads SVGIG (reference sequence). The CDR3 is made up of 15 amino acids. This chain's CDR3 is CAWSVLKGSRNEQYF. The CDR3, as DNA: TGTGCCTGGAGTGTACTTAAGGGGTCAAGGAACGAGCAGTACTTC.

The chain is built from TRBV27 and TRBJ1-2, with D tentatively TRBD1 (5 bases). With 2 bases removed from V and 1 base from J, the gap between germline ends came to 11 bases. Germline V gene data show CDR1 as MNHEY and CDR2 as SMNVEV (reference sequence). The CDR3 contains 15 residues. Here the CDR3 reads CASSLTSGVNYGYTF. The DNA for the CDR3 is TGTGCCAGCAGTTTAACTTCGGGGGTTAACTATGGCTACACCTTC.

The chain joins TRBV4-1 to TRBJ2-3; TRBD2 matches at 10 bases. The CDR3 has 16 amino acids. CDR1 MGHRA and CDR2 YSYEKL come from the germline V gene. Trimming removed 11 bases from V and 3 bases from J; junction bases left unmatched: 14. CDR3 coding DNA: TGCGCCGTACCGAGCTCTAGCGGGAGCTGGACAGATACGCAGTATTTT. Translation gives CAVPSSSGSWTDTQYF.

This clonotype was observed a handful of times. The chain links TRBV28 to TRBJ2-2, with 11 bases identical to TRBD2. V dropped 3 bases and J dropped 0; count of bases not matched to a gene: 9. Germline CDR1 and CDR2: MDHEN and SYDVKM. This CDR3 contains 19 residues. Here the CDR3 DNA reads TGTGCCAGCAGTTTCCCCGGGACTAGCGGAATGCCGAACACCGGGGAGCTGTTTTTT. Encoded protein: CASSFPGTSGMPNTGELFF.

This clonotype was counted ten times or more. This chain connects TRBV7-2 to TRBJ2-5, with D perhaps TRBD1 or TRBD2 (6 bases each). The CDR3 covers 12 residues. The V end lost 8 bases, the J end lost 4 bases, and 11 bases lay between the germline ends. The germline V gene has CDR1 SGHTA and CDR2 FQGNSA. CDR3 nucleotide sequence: TGTGCCAGCCGTGAGGGGGGAGAGACCCAGTACTTC. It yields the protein CASREGGETQYF.

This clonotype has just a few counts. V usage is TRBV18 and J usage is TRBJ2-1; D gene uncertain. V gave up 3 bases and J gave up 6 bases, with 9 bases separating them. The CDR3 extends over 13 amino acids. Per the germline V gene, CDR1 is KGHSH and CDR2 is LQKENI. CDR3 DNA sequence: TGTGCCAGCTCACCGAATGCTCTCAATGAGCAGTTCTTC. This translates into CASSPNALNEQFF.

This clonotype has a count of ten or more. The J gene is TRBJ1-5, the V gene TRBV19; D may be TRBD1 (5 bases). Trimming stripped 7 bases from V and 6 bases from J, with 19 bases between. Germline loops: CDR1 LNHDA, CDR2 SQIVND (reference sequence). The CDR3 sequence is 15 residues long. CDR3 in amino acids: CASTHRRGVIQPQHF. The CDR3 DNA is TGTGCCAGTACACACAGGAGGGGTGTCATTCAGCCCCAGCATTTT.

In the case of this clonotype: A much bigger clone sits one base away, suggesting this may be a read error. As DNA, the CDR3 is TGTGCCAGCAGTGAACTCTACGAGCAGTGCTTC. Translating it yields CASSELYEQCF. The rearrangement uses TRBV2 and TRBJ2-7; no definite D call. CDR3 length equals 11 residues. Germline V gene data show CDR1 as SNHLY and CDR2 as FYNNEI.